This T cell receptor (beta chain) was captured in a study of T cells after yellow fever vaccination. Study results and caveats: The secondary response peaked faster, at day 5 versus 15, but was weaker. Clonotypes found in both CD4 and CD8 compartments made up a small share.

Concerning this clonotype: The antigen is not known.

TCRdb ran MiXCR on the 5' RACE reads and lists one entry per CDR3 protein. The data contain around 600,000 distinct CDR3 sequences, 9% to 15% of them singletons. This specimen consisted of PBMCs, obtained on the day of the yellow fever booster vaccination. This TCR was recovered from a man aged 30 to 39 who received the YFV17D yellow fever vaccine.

The CDR3 nucleotides read TGTGCCAGCAGTCTACGGGTGGTCCAAGAGACCCAGTACTTC. Its protein product is CASSLRVVQETQYF. The V call is TRBV12-3 or TRBV12-4, the J call TRBJ2-5; D gene ambiguous. V was trimmed by 5 bases and J by 1 base, leaving 11 bases between them. CDR3 length: 14 amino acids.